This TCR beta chain comes out of a study of cytomegalovirus exposure and HLA in healthy donors. The CDR3 is made up of 18 amino acids. Per germline, CDR1 SGHDN and CDR2 FVKESK. With 0 bases clipped from V and 4 bases from J, the junction kept 13 bases outside the gene matches. General study results and limits: The study put some 150 TCR beta chains on its list as cytomegalovirus-associated. The HLA-A and HLA-B alleles of most subjects were reportedly predicted accurately from TCR beta sequences. Donor immune exposure was known only as CMV serostatus.

Primers included in the PCR were 60 Vbeta and 13 Jbeta primers. Some clones are missing from TCRdb's copy, which holds only in-frame ones; the method was immunoSEQ multiplex PCR. Among approximately 170,000 clones, around 79% were seen once, and the ten largest hold around 3%. Of note for this clone: Its antigen remains unknown.

The specimen was PBMCs. The chain carries TRBV14 and TRBJ2-7; the match to TRBD2 covers 9 bases. This sequence was found in a woman in her thirties or forties in good health and CMV-seropositive. CDR3 region: CASSQDTGLAGWQYEQYF. In DNA, the CDR3 is TGTGCCAGCAGCCAAGATACGGGCCTAGCGGGATGGCAATACGAGCAGTACTTC.